Presented here are 20 T cell receptor beta chains from one specimen sequenced in a study of T cell repertoires in cytomegalovirus infection. TCRdb passed the reads through MiXCR, listing each CDR3 protein once. The table includes 450,000 to 650,000 distinct CDR3 sequences, just under 40% detected once. These receptors are not linked to any known antigen. The sequenced sample was cultured PBMCs, obtained from culture after CMV antigen stimulation. These receptors originate from a human donor in good health (CMV status not recorded). Some clones in this sample may be carry-over from other donors' samples.

J is TRBJ2-1 and V is TRBV11-3; no clear D gene. Germline lookup yields CDR1 SGHNT and CDR2 YENEEA. Trimming removed 2 bases from V and 0 bases from J, with 11 bases in between. This CDR3 contains 16 residues. For the CDR3, the DNA is TGTGCCAGCAGCTTATGGGTGGCAAGCTCCTACAATGAGCAGTTCTTC. Amino acid sequence: CASSLWVASSYNEQFF.

V and J are TRBV11-2 and TRBJ2-2; D gene unclear. V lost 1 base and J 8 bases, leaving 11 bases between the germline ends. This CDR3 is 14 amino acids long. Germline V gives CDR1 SGHAT, CDR2 FQNNGV. The CDR3 nucleotides are TGTGCCAGCAGCTTAGCCCGTGGTCTAGGGGAGCTGTTTTTT. Amino acids: CASSLARGLGELFF.

The chain recombines TRBV7-2 with TRBJ2-5; D possibly corresponds to TRBD2 (6 bases). The CDR3 is made up of 16 amino acids. The V and J ends lost 5 bases and 4 bases respectively, with 20 bases between them. Germline CDR1 reads SGHTA; CDR2 reads FQGNSA. CDR3 amino acids: CASSPTGTPSGETQYF. In DNA form, the CDR3 reads TGTGCCAGCAGCCCAACCGGGACTCCCTCCGGAGAGACCCAGTACTTC.

The chain has TRBV19 and TRBJ1-4; TRBD1 aligns across 8 bases. Germline V gene lookup returns CDR1 LNHDA and CDR2 SQIVND (reference sequence). Trimming cost V 6 bases and J 13 bases; bases outside gene matches: 16. CDR3 length: 15 amino acids. This chain's CDR3 is CASSRQGFLGVVLFF. CDR3 sequence (DNA): TGTGCCAGTAGCCGACAGGGGTTTCTTGGGGTTGTACTGTTTTTT.

V is TRBV2 and J is TRBJ2-1; TRBD2 matches 10 bases. This CDR3 contains 16 residues. Germline assignment: CDR1 SNHLY and CDR2 FYNNEI. The junction had 10 bases not matched to a gene; V was cut back by 5 bases and J by 6 bases. The CDR3 loop reads CASSRSGGALVNEQFF. The CDR3, as DNA: TGTGCCAGCAGTAGGAGCGGGGGGGCGCTGGTCAATGAGCAGTTCTTC. The full variable domain, with the rest looked up from reference TRBV2 and TRBJ2-1, is EPEVTQTPSHQVTQMGQEVILRCVPISNHLYFYWYRQILGQKVEFLVSFYNNEISEKSEIFDDQFSVERPDGSNFTLKIRSTKLEDSAMYFCASSRSGGALVNEQFFGPGTRLTVL.

The chain has TRBV7-8 and TRBJ1-5; 7 bases match TRBD1. The CDR3 is 15 residues long. The V gene end was trimmed by 3 bases and the J gene end by 1 base; junction bases not matched to a gene: 3. The V gene's germline CDR1 is SGHVS and CDR2 FQNEAQ. CDR3 nucleotides: TGTGCCAGCAGCTTCTTGACAGGGAGCAATCAGCCCCAGCATTTT. As protein: CASSFLTGSNQPQHF.

The CDR3 region is CASSLGRGRAAFF. The CDR3 bases are TGTGCCAGCAGCCTAGGACGGGGCAGGGCAGCTTTCTTT. This chain links TRBV5-6 with TRBJ1-1, with a weak D call TRBD1 (5 bases). Germline CDR1 and CDR2: SGHDT and YYEEEE. The CDR3 runs to 13 residues. Between the trimmed V and J ends, which lost 4 bases and 10 bases, there was a span of 17 bases.

This clonotype was found many times. This chain's CDR3 is CASSLDPRVGRHSYNEQFF. In DNA, the CDR3 is TGTGCCAGCAGCTTAGACCCCAGGGTGGGTCGGCATTCCTACAATGAGCAGTTCTTC. V gene TRBV7-2 combines with J gene TRBJ2-1, with a weak D call TRBD1 (5 bases). V shed 1 base and J shed 1 base, with 20 bases lying between them. Per germline, CDR1 SGHTA and CDR2 FQGNSA. The CDR3 loop spans 19 amino acids.

The chain employs TRBV7-2 and TRBJ1-1; D gene unclear. CDR3 length equals 12 residues. The germline gives CDR1 SGHTA, CDR2 FQGNSA. The V and J ends lost 4 bases and 6 bases respectively, with 9 bases between them. The CDR3 protein is CASSWGRSEAFF. The CDR3 nucleotides are TGTGCCAGCAGCTGGGGTCGGTCTGAAGCTTTCTTT.

The V and J genes are TRBV7-2 and TRBJ2-5, with D perhaps TRBD1 or TRBD2 (5 bases each). This CDR3 has 13 amino acids. Trimming left V 8 bases short and J 5 bases short, with 15 bases between. Germline loops: CDR1 SGHTA, CDR2 FQGNSA. Here the CDR3 DNA reads TGTGCCAGCGGTCGGGGCTGGGGGGAGACCCAGTACTTC. It is translated as CASGRGWGETQYF.

The CDR3 loop is CASRNGANGYTF. DNA for the CDR3: TGTGCCAGCCGAAACGGGGCTAATGGCTACACCTTC. The chain is built from TRBV6-2 or TRBV6-3 and TRBJ1-2; weak D call: TRBD1 (5 bases). Germline values: CDR1 MNHEY, CDR2 SVGEGT. This CDR3 contains 12 residues. V was trimmed by 8 bases and J by 6 bases, leaving 13 bases between them.

This clonotype has only a few counts. The chain carries TRBV10-3 and TRBJ2-7; the match to TRBD1 covers 9 bases. Germline-derived CDR1 and CDR2 are ENHRY and SYGVKD. The J segment lost 2 bases and the V segment lost 8 bases, leaving 13 bases of the junction unmatched. The CDR3 length is 16 residues. The CDR3 nucleotides are TGTGCCATCGCGACGGCCCGGGACAGGGCTCCCTACGAGCAGTACTTC. It is translated as CAIATARDRAPYEQYF.

At least ten counts were recorded for this clonotype. The CDR3 sequence is CASSFVIFNEQFF. CDR3 coding DNA: TGTGCCAGCAGTTTTGTTATTTTCAATGAGCAGTTCTTC. V is TRBV12-3 or TRBV12-4 and J is TRBJ2-1, with D uncertain. V was cut by 3 bases and J by 6 bases, with 9 bases left in between. This CDR3 is built from 13 residues.

The chain joins TRBV7-6 to TRBJ1-4; perhaps TRBD1 as D (5 bases). V was cut by 5 bases and J by 8 bases, with 15 bases left in between. The CDR3 loop spans 14 amino acids. Germline assignment: CDR1 SGHVS and CDR2 FNYEAQ. DNA for the CDR3: TGTGCCAGCAGCCAAGGGTGGAGGGGAGAAAAACTGTTTTTT. Amino acids: CASSQGWRGEKLFF.

This sequence joins TRBV6-6 and TRBJ1-5; no clear D gene. V shed 4 bases and J shed 10 bases, with 14 bases lying between them. The CDR3 spans 13 residues. From germline, CDR1 is MNHNY and CDR2 SVGAGI (reference sequence). The CDR3 sequence is CASSFLGGNPQHF. Here the CDR3 DNA reads TGTGCCAGCAGTTTCCTAGGTGGGAATCCCCAGCATTTT.

The rearrangement uses TRBV10-2 and TRBJ2-1; 14 bases match TRBD2. CDR1 and CDR2 from the germline V gene are WSHSY and SAAADI. The CDR3 sequence is 15 residues long. Losses at the gene ends were 7 bases for V and 7 bases for J; bases not matched to a gene: 6. For the CDR3, the DNA is TGCGCCAGCACCCGACTAGCGGGGGGGCTTAATGAGCAGTTCTTC. Residues: CASTRLAGGLNEQFF.

The V gene is TRBV4-2, the J gene TRBJ1-2; D gene ambiguous. Per germline, CDR1 LGHNA and CDR2 YNFKEQ. The V and J ends lost 1 base and 0 bases respectively, with 6 bases between them. This CDR3 has 14 amino acids. This chain's CDR3 is CASSQVSPNYGYTF. In nucleotides, the CDR3 is TGTGCCAGCAGCCAAGTCTCCCCTAACTATGGCTACACCTTC.

This clonotype occurred a few times. V gene TRBV12-3 or TRBV12-4 combines with J gene TRBJ1-2, with TRBD1 matching over 7 bases. The CDR3 runs to 15 residues. V gave up 4 bases and J gave up 6 bases; unmatched junction bases: 11. CDR3 DNA: TGTGCCAGCAGTTCAAACCCAGGGGGAGGTGATGGCTACACCTTC. Translation: CASSSNPGGGDGYTF.

This clonotype was seen a handful of times. The chain carries TRBV7-2 and TRBJ2-1; D possibly corresponds to TRBD2 (5 bases). With 2 bases removed from V and 6 bases from J, the gap between germline ends came to 8 bases. The CDR3 consists of 13 residues. In germline, CDR1 is SGHTA, CDR2 FQGNSA. CDR3: CASSLWRVNEQFF. DNA of the CDR3: TGTGCCAGCAGCTTATGGCGGGTCAATGAGCAGTTCTTC.

This chain joins TRBV5-1 and TRBJ2-6; D possibly matches TRBD1 or TRBD2 (5 bases each). Germline V CDR1 and CDR2: SGHRS, YFSETQ. The CDR3 sequence is 16 residues long. V lost 4 bases to trimming and J lost 0 bases, with 11 bases between them. CDR3: CASSGGRASGANVLTF. Here the CDR3 DNA reads TGCGCCAGCAGCGGGGGACGGGCCTCTGGGGCCAACGTCCTGACTTTC.